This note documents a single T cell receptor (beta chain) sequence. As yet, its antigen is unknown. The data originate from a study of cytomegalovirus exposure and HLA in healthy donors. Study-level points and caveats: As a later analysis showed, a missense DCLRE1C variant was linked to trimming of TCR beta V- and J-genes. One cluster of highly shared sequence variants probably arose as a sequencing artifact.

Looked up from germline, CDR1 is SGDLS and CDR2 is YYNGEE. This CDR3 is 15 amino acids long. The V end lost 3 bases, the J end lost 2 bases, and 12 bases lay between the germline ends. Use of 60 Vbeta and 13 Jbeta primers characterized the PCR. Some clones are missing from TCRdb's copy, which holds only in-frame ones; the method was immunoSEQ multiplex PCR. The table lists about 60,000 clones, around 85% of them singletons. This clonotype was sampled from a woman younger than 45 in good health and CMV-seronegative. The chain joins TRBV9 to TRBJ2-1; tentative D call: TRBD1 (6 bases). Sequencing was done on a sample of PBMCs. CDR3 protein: CASSARDRPYNEQFF. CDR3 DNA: TGTGCCAGCAGCGCCCGAGACAGGCCCTACAATGAGCAGTTCTTC.